This T cell receptor (beta chain) was obtained from a study of T cells in Graves' hyperthyroidism and ophthalmopathy. Researchers took RNA transcripts and amplified the TCR beta CDR3 regions from them. The HTBI primer set drove a first-round RT-PCR of the TCR CDR3. TCRdb redid the calling of the multiplex PCR reads with MiXCR, one entry per CDR3 protein. The sample yields under 800,000 distinct CDR3 sequences, about 15% seen once. For the diagnoses, clinical symptoms, serum thyroxine and TRAb, thyroid ultrasound and orbital computed tomography were used. The CDR3 loop spans 15 amino acids. CDR1 is LNHDA, CDR2 SQIVND, per germline (reference sequence). The V gene end was trimmed by 4 bases and the J gene end by 9 bases; junction bases not matched to a gene: 11.

The receptor comes from a woman aged 18 to 35 with Graves' hyperthyroidism. The rearrangement links TRBV19 to TRBJ2-4, with 8 bases aligning to TRBD2. Sequenced: blood. Here the CDR3 reads CASSKTQAGGGIQYF. CDR3 DNA sequence: TGTGCCAGTAGTAAAACCCAGGCCGGGGGGGGCATTCAGTACTTC.